Below are 6 T cell receptor beta chains sequenced from a single sample in a study of cytomegalovirus exposure and HLA in healthy donors. 60 Vbeta and 13 Jbeta primers were used in PCR. Produced via immunoSEQ multiplex PCR; TCRdb's table is partial and in-frame only. The sample shows some 130,000 clones, roughly 80% of them seen only once. Sequencing was carried out using PBMCs. Receptor source: a male donor in good health and CMV-seronegative.

The chain recombines TRBV4-2 with TRBJ1-2, with 8 positions matching TRBD1. Germline loops: CDR1 LGHNA, CDR2 YNFKEQ. V was clipped by 0 bases and J by 4 bases; unmatched bases: 13. The CDR3 runs to 18 residues. The CDR3 DNA reads TGTGCCAGCAGCCAAGAGGGAGCAGGGGGCGAGGGGATCTATGGCTACACCTTC. Protein sequence: CASSQEGAGGEGIYGYTF.

The genes are TRBV6-5 and TRBJ2-1, with 8 bases fitting TRBD2. The CDR3 covers 14 residues. CDR1 is MNHEY and CDR2 is SVGAGI in the germline V gene. J was trimmed by 2 bases and V by 7 bases; bases with no gene match: 4. CDR3 bases: TGTGCCAGCACAAGGCGGGGGGCCTACAATGAGCAGTTCTTC. Its protein is CASTRRGAYNEQFF.

The chain has TRBV13 and TRBJ1-2, with TRBD1 matching over 7 bases. The CDR3 loop spans 19 amino acids. The junction had 20 bases not matched to a gene; V was cut back by 1 base and J by 6 bases. CDR1 PRHDT and CDR2 FYEKMQ come from the germline V gene (reference sequence). The CDR3 region is CASSLVSEQGSQGGDGYTF. The CDR3 coding sequence is TGTGCCAGCAGCTTAGTATCTGAACAGGGGTCGCAGGGCGGGGATGGCTACACCTTC.

The chain combines TRBV11-1 with TRBJ1-1; 12 positions match TRBD1. The germline CDR1 and CDR2 sequences are SGHAT and FQDESV (reference sequence). V lost 5 bases, J lost 4 bases, and 5 bases stayed unmatched. The CDR3 spans 15 residues. The CDR3 DNA reads TGTGCCAGCAGCATTGGGACAGGGGGCTTCACTGAAGCTTTCTTT. Its protein product is CASSIGTGGFTEAFF.

The chain joins TRBV5-1 to TRBJ1-5; 7 bases agree with TRBD1. V lost 0 bases to trimming and J lost 6 bases; unmatched junction nucleotides: 9. The CDR3 is 16 residues long. Germline assignment: CDR1 SGHRS and CDR2 YFSETQ. In nucleotides, the CDR3 is TGCGCCAGCAGCTTGGGGGACAGTAACCCTCCTCAGCCCCAGCATTTT. Protein sequence: CASSLGDSNPPQPQHF. The full variable domain, completed using reference TRBV5-1 and TRBJ1-5, is KAGVTQTPRYLIKTRGQQVTLSCSPISGHRSVSWYQQTPGQGLQFLFEYFSETQRNKGNFPGRFSGRQFSNSRSEMNVSTLELGDSALYLCASSLGDSNPPQPQHFGDGTRLSIL.

This chain uses TRBV15 with TRBJ2-5; D might be TRBD2 (7 bases). V was clipped by 3 bases and J by 4 bases, with 21 bases between them. The CDR3 spans 17 residues. Germline CDR1 reads LNHNV; CDR2 reads YYDKDF (reference sequence). CDR3 amino acids: CATSRGAGAGDAETQYF. DNA of the CDR3: TGTGCCACCAGCAGGGGGGCCGGGGCGGGAGATGCAGAGACCCAGTACTTC.